This section outlines one T cell receptor (beta chain) sequence together with its context. These data belong to a study of spatial heterogeneity in lung cancer. Documented time point: sample taken at primary tumor resection. Unsorted whole RNA of tumor, nontumor lung or frozen PBMC was sequenced. MiXCR was run by TCRdb on the 5' RACE reads, yielding one entry per CDR3 protein. The table has around 60,000 distinct CDR3 sequences, around 8.2% seen once. Germline V gives CDR1 SGHTA, CDR2 FQGNSA. V lost 3 bases, J lost 4 bases, and 9 bases lay in between. This CDR3 has 13 amino acids. V is TRBV7-2 and J is TRBJ2-5, with unresolved D. The clonotype was recovered from a female donor with early-stage non-small cell lung cancer. The input for sequencing was PBMCs, taken at surgery. DNA of the CDR3: TGTGCCAGCAGCTTTGGGCTTCCAGAGACCCAGTACTTC. It codes for CASSFGLPETQYF.